These T cell receptor beta chains were read from a single sample in a study of vaccination effects on CD4 cells after COVID-19. No antigens are known for them. Clones were read by immunoSEQ multiplex PCR, and TCRdb kept only the in-frame ones, dropping some. The data show tens of thousands of clones, with about three fifths seen just once and 15% held by the top ten. Source: CD4+ T cells from PBMCs cultured with HCoV-OC43 spike peptides, taken before COVID-19 vaccination. The receptors stem from a human donor who received a COVID-19 vaccine. CDR3s include the opening cysteine and the closing phenylalanine or tryptophan. Each record gives: CDR3 DNA, CDR3 protein, V gene, clone size, D gene, J gene. A D gene is named only where the DNA matches it firmly. Clone size is stated in some rows and not others, as once, few, many or a class when expanded.

TGTGCCATATTTGGCGGGGGGGCCGGGACAGATACGCAGTATTTT | CAIFGGGAGTDTQYF | TRBV28 | - | TRBD2 | TRBJ2-3
TGTGCCAGCGGCCGACAGGGGGGAAACACCATATATTTT | CASGRQGGNTIYF | TRBV13 | - | TRBD1 | TRBJ1-3
TGTGCCACCAGTGATGCGGGAGGGTCACTAGCCAAAAACATTCAGTACTTC | CATSDAGGSLAKNIQYF | TRBV24-1 | - | TRBD2 | TRBJ2-4
TGTGCCAGCAGGAGAGCAGGACTAGACTCCTACGAGCAGTACTTC | CASRRAGLDSYEQYF | TRBV13 | few | TRBD2 | TRBJ2-7
TGTGCCAGTAGGCCGGGACTAGCGGGAGCCGAGCAGTACTTC | CASRPGLAGAEQYF | TRBV19 | - | TRBD2 | TRBJ2-7
TGTGCCAGCAGTTACTCGACCATAGGGGATGAAGCTTTCTTT | CASSYSTIGDEAFF | TRBV6-5 | - | - | TRBJ1-1
TGCGCCAGCAGCCAAGATCGGTTGGGGGGCTCCTACAATGAGCAGTTCTTC | CASSQDRLGGSYNEQFF | TRBV4-1 | - | - | TRBJ2-1
TGTGCCAGCAGCTTAATTGGGGGGACCAGCACAGATACGCAGTATTTT | CASSLIGGTSTDTQYF | TRBV7-9 | - | - | TRBJ2-3
TGTGCCAGCAGCTTTGGACAGGGGGCGCCGATCACCGGGGAGCTGTTTTTT | CASSFGQGAPITGELFF | TRBV11-2 | - | TRBD1 | TRBJ2-2
TGCGCCAGCAGTGAAGGGACTAGCGGAACAGATACGCAGTATTTT | CASSEGTSGTDTQYF | TRBV10-1 | - | TRBD2 | TRBJ2-3
TGCAGCGCCGCGGGACACCAAAACTATGGCTACACCTTC | CSAAGHQNYGYTF | TRBV29-1 | few | - | TRBJ1-2
TGTGCCACCAGCAGACGGACTTCCAGCGGATACAATGAGCAGTTCTTC | CATSRRTSSGYNEQFF | TRBV15 | - | - | TRBJ2-1